This entry is about one T cell receptor (beta chain). Seattle-derived patients entered the study during active infection and were followed longitudinally. In the original workflow: Researchers report that nucleated cell counts were estimated from reference gene primer amplification. Measured with immunoSEQ multiplex PCR; TCRdb has only the in-frame clones, and not every one. V and J calls plus clone size are reproduced from that table; the DNA served to infer D and trimming. The sample holds around 170,000 clones, around 83% seen once. This CDR3 spans 14 amino acids. Germline CDR1 SGHTA, CDR2 FQGNSA. Trimming cost V 5 bases and J 3 bases; bases outside gene matches: 4. This sample stems from a study of blood T cell repertoires in COVID-19. Overall study context: There were acute and convalescent COVID-19 samples, and they came from the United States, Italy and Spain. The analysed material was cDNA or gDNA that came from T cells, B-cell-depleted T cells, or PBMCs.

J is TRBJ2-5 and V is TRBV7-2; 9 nucleotides line up with TRBD2. Sequencing was done on a sample of peripheral blood. The sequence was collected from a woman between 65 and 79 years old with COVID-19, enrolled during active disease. CDR3 sequence (DNA): TGTGCCAGCAGCCTTCGACTAGCGGAAGAGACCCAGTACTTC. Translating it yields CASSLRLAEETQYF.